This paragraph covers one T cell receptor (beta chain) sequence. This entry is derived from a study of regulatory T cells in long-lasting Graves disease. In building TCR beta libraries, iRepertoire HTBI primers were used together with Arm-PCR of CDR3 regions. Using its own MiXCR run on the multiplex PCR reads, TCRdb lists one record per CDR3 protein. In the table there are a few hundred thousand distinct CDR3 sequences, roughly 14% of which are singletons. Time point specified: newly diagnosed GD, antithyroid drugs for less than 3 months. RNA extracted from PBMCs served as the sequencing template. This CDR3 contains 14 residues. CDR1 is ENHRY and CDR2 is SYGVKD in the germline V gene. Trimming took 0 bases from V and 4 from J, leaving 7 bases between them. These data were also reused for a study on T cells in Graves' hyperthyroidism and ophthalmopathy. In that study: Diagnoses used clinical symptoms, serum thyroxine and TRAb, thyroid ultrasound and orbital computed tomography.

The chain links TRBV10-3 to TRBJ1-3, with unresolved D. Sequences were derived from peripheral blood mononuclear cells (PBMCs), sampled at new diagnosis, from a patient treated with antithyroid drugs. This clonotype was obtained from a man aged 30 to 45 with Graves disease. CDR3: CAISESTLGNTIYF. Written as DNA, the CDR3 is TGTGCCATCAGTGAGTCGACGTTAGGAAACACCATATATTTT.